A selection of T cell receptor beta chains follows, all from one sample in a study of T cell repertoires in cytomegalovirus infection. TCRdb fed the reads into MiXCR, producing one record per CDR3 protein. The sample has about 530,000 distinct CDR3 sequences; approximately 26% are singletons. Material for sequencing was PBMCs. Receptor source: a human donor in good health (CMV status not recorded). Some clones in this sample may be carry-over from other donors' samples. The CDR3 runs from the conserved cysteine through the conserved F or W. The D gene is left open where the match is weak. Expanded clones are given a class, and other clones once, few, many or no size at all.

J gene: TRBJ2-5; clone size: -; V gene: TRBV24-1; D gene: TRBD2; CDR3 protein: CATSDKPGLGLETQYF; CDR3 DNA: TGTGCCACCAGTGATAAGCCGGGACTAGGTCTAGAGACCCAGTACTTC
J gene: TRBJ2-5; clone size: few; V gene: TRBV6-6; D gene: -; CDR3 protein: CASSHPPGREETQYF; CDR3 DNA: TGTGCCAGCAGTCATCCGCCGGGGCGGGAAGAGACCCAGTACTTC
J gene: TRBJ2-5; clone size: -; V gene: TRBV7-2; D gene: -; CDR3 protein: CASSGSALETQYF; CDR3 DNA: TGTGCCAGCAGCGGTTCGGCGTTAGAGACCCAGTACTTC
J gene: TRBJ1-1; clone size: -; V gene: TRBV29-1; D gene: -; CDR3 protein: CSVVRGNSEAFF; CDR3 DNA: TGCAGCGTTGTTCGGGGTAACTCTGAAGCTTTCTTT
J gene: TRBJ2-3; clone size: few; V gene: TRBV10-3; D gene: -; CDR3 protein: CAITGSRGGLTDTQYF; CDR3 DNA: TGTGCCATCACTGGGAGCAGGGGAGGCCTCACAGATACGCAGTATTTT
J gene: TRBJ2-1; clone size: -; V gene: TRBV4-3; D gene: -; CDR3 protein: CASSQDHFREQFF; CDR3 DNA: TGCGCCAGCAGCCAAGATCACTTCCGTGAGCAGTTCTTC
J gene: TRBJ1-5; clone size: -; V gene: TRBV27; D gene: -; CDR3 protein: CASSLWRGSGNQPQHF; CDR3 DNA: TGTGCCAGCAGTTTATGGAGGGGTTCGGGCAATCAGCCCCAGCATTTT
J gene: TRBJ2-1; clone size: -; V gene: TRBV10-2; D gene: TRBD1; CDR3 protein: CASSEGRGSNEQFF; CDR3 DNA: TGCGCCAGCAGTGAGGGCAGGGGGTCCAATGAGCAGTTCTTC
J gene: TRBJ2-1; clone size: -; V gene: TRBV24-1; D gene: TRBD1; CDR3 protein: CATSDRTGQGILDEQFF; CDR3 DNA: TGTGCCACCAGTGACAGAACGGGACAGGGGATCTTGGATGAGCAGTTCTTC
J gene: TRBJ2-4; clone size: -; V gene: TRBV6-6; D gene: -; CDR3 protein: CASSSSSGSKNIQYF; CDR3 DNA: TGTGCCAGCAGTTCGTCCTCAGGGTCCAAAAACATTCAGTACTTC
J gene: TRBJ1-1; clone size: few; V gene: TRBV6-2/TRBV6-3; D gene: TRBD1; CDR3 protein: CASSYPGTGVSGTEAFF; CDR3 DNA: TGTGCCAGCAGTTACCCCGGGACAGGGGTGTCGGGCACTGAAGCTTTCTTT
J gene: TRBJ1-1; clone size: few; V gene: TRBV27; D gene: TRBD1; CDR3 protein: CASSLSGQGVTEAFF; CDR3 DNA: TGTGCCAGCAGCCTATCCGGACAGGGGGTGACTGAAGCTTTCTTT
J gene: TRBJ2-2; clone size: few; V gene: TRBV10-3; D gene: -; CDR3 protein: CAISVRASGTGELFF; CDR3 DNA: TGTGCCATCAGTGTGAGGGCCTCCGGGACCGGGGAGCTGTTTTTT
J gene: TRBJ2-5; clone size: few; V gene: TRBV10-3; D gene: TRBD2; CDR3 protein: CAISSTSGQETQYF; CDR3 DNA: TGTGCCATCAGTTCGACTAGCGGCCAAGAGACCCAGTACTTC
J gene: TRBJ2-3; clone size: few; V gene: TRBV6-2/TRBV6-3; D gene: -; CDR3 protein: CASTYREASGSDTQYF; CDR3 DNA: TGTGCCAGCACCTACAGGGAGGCTAGCGGTTCAGATACGCAGTATTTT
J gene: TRBJ2-2; clone size: -; V gene: TRBV4-3; D gene: -; CDR3 protein: CASSQTPDNTGELFF; CDR3 DNA: TGCGCCAGCAGCCAAACCCCGGACAACACCGGGGAGCTGTTTTTT
J gene: TRBJ1-1; clone size: -; V gene: TRBV28; D gene: -; CDR3 protein: CATRGGVAWNTEAFF; CDR3 DNA: TGTGCCACCCGGGGGGGTGTAGCTTGGAACACTGAAGCTTTCTTT
J gene: TRBJ1-5; clone size: -; V gene: TRBV6-9; D gene: -; CDR3 protein: CPSLASSYPQTSSNQPQHF; CDR3 DNA: TGCCCTTCTCTAGCCAGCAGTTATCCCCAAACTTCTAGCAATCAGCCCCAGCATTTT
J gene: TRBJ2-1; clone size: many; V gene: TRBV7-2; D gene: -; CDR3 protein: CASSFRGLTNEQFF; CDR3 DNA: TGTGCCAGCAGCTTCCGGGGCCTAACTAATGAGCAGTTCTTC
J gene: TRBJ1-5; clone size: -; V gene: TRBV19; D gene: TRBD1; CDR3 protein: CASSEQGSQPQHF; CDR3 DNA: TGTGCCAGTAGTGAACAGGGGAGCCAGCCCCAGCATTTT
J gene: TRBJ2-1; clone size: many; V gene: TRBV6-2/TRBV6-3; D gene: TRBD2; CDR3 protein: CASSYTAGEGSYNEQFF; CDR3 DNA: TGTGCCAGCAGTTATACGGCGGGAGAGGGCTCCTACAATGAGCAGTTCTTC
J gene: TRBJ2-2; clone size: -; V gene: TRBV30; D gene: TRBD2; CDR3 protein: CAWSWTRNTGELFF; CDR3 DNA: TGTGCCTGGAGCTGGACTAGGAACACCGGGGAGCTGTTTTTT
J gene: TRBJ1-4; clone size: many; V gene: TRBV7-2; D gene: -; CDR3 protein: CASSLVAEKLFF; CDR3 DNA: TGTGCCAGCAGCTTAGTAGCCGAAAAACTGTTTTTT
J gene: TRBJ2-7; clone size: -; V gene: TRBV27; D gene: TRBD2; CDR3 protein: CASSYLSGLPWHEQYF; CDR3 DNA: TGTGCCAGCAGTTACCTATCGGGACTACCGTGGCACGAGCAGTACTTC
J gene: TRBJ1-1; clone size: -; V gene: TRBV2; D gene: -; CDR3 protein: CASTQRELGGTEAFF; CDR3 DNA: TGTGCCAGCACTCAAAGGGAGCTGGGCGGCACTGAAGCTTTCTTT
J gene: TRBJ1-5; clone size: -; V gene: TRBV18; D gene: -; CDR3 protein: CASSPQGTQPQHF; CDR3 DNA: TGTGCCAGCTCACCACAGGGTACTCAGCCCCAGCATTTT
J gene: TRBJ2-1; clone size: many; V gene: TRBV5-4; D gene: TRBD2; CDR3 protein: CASSSLREGWDEQFF; CDR3 DNA: TGTGCCAGCAGTTCCCTTCGGGAGGGTTGGGATGAGCAGTTCTTC
J gene: TRBJ2-3; clone size: -; V gene: TRBV29-1; D gene: -; CDR3 protein: CSDLGTTITDTQYF; CDR3 DNA: TGCAGCGACCTCGGCACTACCATCACAGATACGCAGTATTTT